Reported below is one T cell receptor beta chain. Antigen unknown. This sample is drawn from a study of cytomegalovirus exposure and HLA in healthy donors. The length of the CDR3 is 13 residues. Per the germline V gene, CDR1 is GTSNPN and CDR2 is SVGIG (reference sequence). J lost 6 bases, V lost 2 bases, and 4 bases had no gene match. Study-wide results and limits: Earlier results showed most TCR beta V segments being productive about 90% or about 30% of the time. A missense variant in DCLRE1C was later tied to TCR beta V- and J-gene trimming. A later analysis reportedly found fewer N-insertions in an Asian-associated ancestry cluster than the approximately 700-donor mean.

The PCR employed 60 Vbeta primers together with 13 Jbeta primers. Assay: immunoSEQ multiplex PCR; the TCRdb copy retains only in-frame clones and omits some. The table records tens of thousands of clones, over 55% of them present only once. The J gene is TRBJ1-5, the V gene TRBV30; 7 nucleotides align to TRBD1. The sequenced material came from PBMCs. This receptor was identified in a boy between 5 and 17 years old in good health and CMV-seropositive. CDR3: CAWSRGGSQPQHF. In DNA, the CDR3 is TGTGCCTGGAGTAGAGGGGGCAGTCAGCCCCAGCATTTT.